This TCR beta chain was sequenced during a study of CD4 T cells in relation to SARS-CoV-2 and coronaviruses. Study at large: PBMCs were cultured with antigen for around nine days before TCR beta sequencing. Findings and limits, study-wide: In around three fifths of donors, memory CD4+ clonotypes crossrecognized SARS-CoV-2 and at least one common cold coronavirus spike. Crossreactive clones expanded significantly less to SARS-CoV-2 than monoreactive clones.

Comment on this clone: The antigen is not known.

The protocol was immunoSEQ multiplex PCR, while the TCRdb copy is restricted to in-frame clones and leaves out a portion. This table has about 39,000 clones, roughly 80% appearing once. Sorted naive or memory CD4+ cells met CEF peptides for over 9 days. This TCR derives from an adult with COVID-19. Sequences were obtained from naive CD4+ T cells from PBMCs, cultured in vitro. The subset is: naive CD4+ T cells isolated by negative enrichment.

The CDR3 sequence: CAISELRDWKNYEQYF. Here the CDR3 DNA reads TGTGCCATCAGTGAGCTCCGGGACTGGAAGAACTACGAGCAGTACTTC. This chain connects TRBV10-3 to TRBJ2-7, with a possible D match to TRBD2 (6 bases). Germline lookup yields CDR1 ENHRY and CDR2 SYGVKD. V lost 2 bases and J 3 bases, leaving 17 bases between the germline ends. The CDR3 covers 16 residues.